This T cell receptor beta chain emerged from a study of CD8 T cells in ankylosing spondylitis. General study results and limits: The study looked at matched synovial fluid samples from ankylosing spondylitis patients. Disease-linked clones were reported to be significantly enriched there. In ankylosing spondylitis blood, a motif of roughly 8 highly homologous TCR beta variants appeared characteristic. Past research had described some motif variants in reactive arthritis synovial fluid and blood.

With molecular barcodes, quantitative 5'-RACE was used to make the TCR beta libraries. From the 5' RACE reads, TCRdb called clonotypes with MiXCR, one entry per CDR3 protein. The sample lists about 180,000 distinct CDR3 sequences, around a tenth occurring once. This clonotype was picked up many times. Its antigen is not known. The length of the CDR3 is 14 residues. The V gene lost 2 bases and the J gene lost 3 bases, with 11 bases spanning the gap. Germline CDR1 MNHEY, CDR2 SMNVEV (reference sequence). The receptor comes from a female donor with ankylosing spondylitis or in good health (not recorded which). The chain recombines TRBV27 with TRBJ2-7; no clear D. What was sequenced was blood, either unsorted or a sorted T cell fraction (not recorded which). The DNA for the CDR3 is TGTGCCAGCAGTTTAAGTTTGGGTTACTACGAGCAGTACTTC. Amino acids: CASSLSLGYYEQYF.